A selection of T cell receptor beta chains follows, all from one sample in a study of PD-1 blockade in classical Hodgkin lymphoma. Produced via immunoSEQ multiplex PCR; TCRdb's table is partial and in-frame only. In the table there are approximately 8,200 clones, about 80% of which are singletons. The sequencing here drew on CD4+ T cells from blood, taken at baseline. The origin of the receptors is a human donor with classical Hodgkin lymphoma. CDR3s include the opening cysteine and the closing phenylalanine or tryptophan. The D gene is left open where the match is weak. Only part of the rows carry a size: once, few, many, or a class if the clone is expanded.

v_call	j_call	clone_size	d_call	cdr3_nt	cdr3_aa
TRBV15	TRBJ2-3	-	TRBD1	TGTGCCACCAGCAGGGTGACAGGGGCTGCAGATACGCAGTATTTT	CATSRVTGAADTQYF
TRBV18	TRBJ2-1	-	-	TGTGCCAGCTCACCACCGGGGGACTCGAGATACAATGAGCAGTTCTTC	CASSPPGDSRYNEQFF
TRBV30	TRBJ2-1	-	TRBD2	TGTGCCTGGAGTCCCCGCGGGCGGGAGGGCCATAGTGAGCAGTTCTTC	CAWSPRGREGHSEQFF
TRBV11-2	TRBJ2-7	-	-	TGTGCCAGCAGCTGGGCAGAATCCTACGAGCAGTACTTC	CASSWAESYEQYF
TRBV19	TRBJ1-2	-	-	TGTGCCAGTAGTGGTGGACAGTACTATGGCTACACCTTC	CASSGGQYYGYTF
TRBV28	TRBJ2-7	-	-	TGTGCCAGCAGTTTCCCCCAGGGGAGTATCGACGAGCAGTACTTC	CASSFPQGSIDEQYF
TRBV4-1	TRBJ2-3	-	-	TGCGCCAGCAGCCAAGGTCTAGGGGATACGCAGTATTTT	CASSQGLGDTQYF
TRBV23-1	TRBJ1-6	-	-	TGCGCCAGCAACGCCCGGTTAAATTCACCCCTCCACTTT	CASNARLNSPLHF
TRBV19	TRBJ2-7	-	-	TGTGCCAGTAGCACGGACAGCATTCGTACCGAGCAGTACTTC	CASSTDSIRTEQYF
TRBV18	TRBJ1-6	-	TRBD1	TGTGCCAGCTCACCTACAGGGGGGGGTAATTCACCCCTCCACTTT	CASSPTGGGNSPLHF
TRBV5-4	TRBJ1-5	-	-	TGTGCCAGCAGCTTGGGTGTAGGGGGGGGGCAGCCCCAGCATTTT	CASSLGVGGGQPQHF
TRBV18	TRBJ1-3	-	-	TGTGCCAGCTCACCGAAGGGACCGAGCTCTGGAAACACCATATATTTT	CASSPKGPSSGNTIYF
TRBV5-4	TRBJ2-7	-	-	TGTGCCAGCAGCTCCTTCAGCAACGAGCAGTACTTC	CASSSFSNEQYF
TRBV27	TRBJ2-7	-	-	TGTGCCAGCAGTTTTAGGGGCTACGAGCAGTACTTC	CASSFRGYEQYF
TRBV28	TRBJ2-7	-	-	TGTGCCAGCAGTTTGAGCTGGGGGCCCTACGAGCAGTACTTC	CASSLSWGPYEQYF
TRBV10-3	TRBJ2-1	-	-	TGTGCCATCAGTGAGTCAGCGGTGGAGCAGTTCTTC	CAISESAVEQFF
TRBV6-1	TRBJ1-1	-	-	TGTGCCAGCAGTGAATTGGTCATAGAAGCTTTCTTT	CASSELVIEAFF
TRBV11-3	TRBJ2-5	-	-	TGTGCCAGCAGCTTAGATGGTGGCCCCGGAGAGACCCAGTACTTC	CASSLDGGPGETQYF
TRBV6-1	TRBJ2-1	-	-	TGTGCCAGCAGTACTGCCCTACACTACAATGAGCAGTTCTTC	CASSTALHYNEQFF
TRBV19	TRBJ2-5	-	-	TGTGCCAGTGGGGTCGGGGTAAGAGAGACCCAGTACTTC	CASGVGVRETQYF
TRBV28	TRBJ2-7	-	TRBD2	TGTGCCAGCAGTTTAAGGACTAGCGCTGCCTACGAGCAGTACTTC	CASSLRTSAAYEQYF
TRBV5-5	TRBJ1-2	-	-	TGTGCCAGCAGCCGGGACCCCTGGGGTGGCTACACCTTC	CASSRDPWGGYTF
TRBV2	TRBJ1-5	-	-	TGTGCCAGCAGTGATCATAATAGCAATCAGCCCCAGCATTTT	CASSDHNSNQPQHF
TRBV7-2	TRBJ2-7	-	TRBD1	TGTGCCAGCAGCTTAGGGACAGGGACCTACGAGCAGTACTTC	CASSLGTGTYEQYF
TRBV27	TRBJ2-3	-	TRBD1	TGTGCCAGCAGTTCGACAGGGATCGGAGATACGCAGTATTTT	CASSSTGIGDTQYF
TRBV6-6	TRBJ2-1	few	-	TGTGCCAGCAGGCCCACAGGGGAGGGGCATGAGCAGTTCTTC	CASRPTGEGHEQFF
TRBV5-1	TRBJ2-3	-	TRBD2	TGCGCCAGCAGCTTGGATGCGGGAGGGCCCGCAGATACGCAGTATTTT	CASSLDAGGPADTQYF
TRBV5-4	TRBJ1-1	-	-	TGTGCCAGCAGCCGAGCAACAGGTCTGAACACTGAAGCTTTCTTT	CASSRATGLNTEAFF
TRBV27	TRBJ1-5	-	-	TGTGCCAGCAGGACAGAGAGGCAGCCCCAGCATTTT	CASRTERQPQHF
TRBV28	TRBJ2-1	-	-	TGTGCCAGCAGTCACGGGGTCCAGGGGGGGCAGTTCTTC	CASSHGVQGGQFF
TRBV15	TRBJ2-3	once	-	TGTGCCACCAGCAGGGCGATGGTACTTGACACAGATACGCAGTATTTT	CATSRAMVLDTDTQYF
TRBV5-1	TRBJ1-2	-	-	TGCGCCAGCAGCTTTTATGGTAATGGCTACACCTTC	CASSFYGNGYTF
TRBV5-1	TRBJ2-2	-	TRBD1	TGCGCCAGCAACCTTAGGACAGGGGGTTCCACCGGGGAGCTGTTTTTT	CASNLRTGGSTGELFF
TRBV14	TRBJ1-2	few	-	TGTGCCAGCAGCCAAGACCGACAGTCTAATAACTATGGCTACACCTTC	CASSQDRQSNNYGYTF
TRBV9	TRBJ2-3	-	-	TGTGCCAGCAGCCCCCACGAGGCCCTGGGCACAGATACGCAGTATTTT	CASSPHEALGTDTQYF
TRBV6-1	TRBJ2-3	once	TRBD2	TGTGCCAGCAGTGAAGCGGCGGGAGGGCCCTCGAGCACAGATACGCAGTATTTT	CASSEAAGGPSSTDTQYF
TRBV5-1	TRBJ2-1	-	-	TGCGCCAGCAGAGAGTCTCCTTCCTACAATGAGCAGTTCTTC	CASRESPSYNEQFF
TRBV27	TRBJ2-7	-	-	TGTGCCAGCTGGTCGAGGTACTCCACGACCTACGAGCAGTACTTC	CASWSRYSTTYEQYF
TRBV5-5	TRBJ2-1	-	-	TGTGCCAGCAGCTTGGTACAGGCTTACAATGAGCAGTTCTTC	CASSLVQAYNEQFF
TRBV6-5	TRBJ2-3	-	-	TGTGCCAGCAGTTACACAGGGTTGGGGATGGATACGCAGTATTTT	CASSYTGLGMDTQYF
TRBV7-8	TRBJ2-7	-	-	TGTGCCAGCAGCCCCGCTAGACTCTACGAGCAGTACTTC	CASSPARLYEQYF
TRBV15	TRBJ2-7	-	-	TGTGCCACCAGCAGAGATAGGGGGACCAAAATCTACGAGCAGTACTTC	CATSRDRGTKIYEQYF
TRBV5-8	TRBJ1-5	-	-	TGTGCCAGCAGAACCGAGGCCTATCAGCCCCAGCATTTT	CASRTEAYQPQHF
TRBV7-6	TRBJ2-2	-	TRBD1	TGTGCCAGCAGCCAGACCACAGGGGCCGGGGAGCTGTTTTTT	CASSQTTGAGELFF
TRBV7-1	TRBJ2-2	-	-	TGTGCCGGCAGCCAAAGTGGGAACACCGGGGAGCTGTTTTTT	CAGSQSGNTGELFF
TRBV5-4	TRBJ2-7	-	TRBD2	TGTGCCAGCAGCTACGGGACTAGCGGCTCCTACGAGCAGTACTTC	CASSYGTSGSYEQYF
TRBV14	TRBJ2-2	once	-	TGTGCCAGCAGCCAAGTGACCCGGGGGGAGCTGTTTTTT	CASSQVTRGELFF
TRBV6-1	TRBJ2-1	-	TRBD2	TGTGCCAGCCGTGGTAGCGGGAGGGCCATCCACAATGAGCAGTTCTTC	CASRGSGRAIHNEQFF